This is a list of T cell receptor beta chains from one sample in a study of cytomegalovirus exposure and HLA in healthy donors. Assay: immunoSEQ multiplex PCR; the TCRdb copy retains only in-frame clones and omits some. The profile covers 120,000 or so clones, with about 16% appearing a single time and 1.5% to 2% taken by the ten largest. The sample was PBMCs. The receptor source for this set is a woman under 30 in good health and CMV-seronegative. Both conserved end residues are part of each CDR3. The order of the fields is CDR3 protein, CDR3 DNA, clone size, J gene, V gene, D gene. A D gene is named only where the DNA matches it firmly. Rows give clone size only sometimes, using once, few, many, or a class for an expanded clone.

CASSYSRLYEQYF,TGTGCCAGCAGTTACTCTCGACTCTACGAGCAGTACTTC,NA,TRBJ2-7,TRBV6-6,NA
CASSQEPRGLGDNSPLHF,TGCGCCAGCAGCCAAGAGCCGAGGGGGTTGGGGGATAATTCACCCCTCCACTTT,few,TRBJ1-6,TRBV4-3,NA
CASSSFRTENEKLFF,TGTGCCAGCAGTTCCTTTAGGACTGAGAATGAAAAACTGTTTTTT,NA,TRBJ1-4,TRBV28,NA
CASSLLAGTQETQYF,TGTGCCAGCAGTTTACTAGCGGGGACCCAAGAGACCCAGTACTTC,NA,TRBJ2-5,TRBV27,TRBD2
CASRTGQGHFYTF,TGCGCCAGCAGAACGGGACAGGGGCATTTCTACACCTTC,few,TRBJ1-2,TRBV5-1,TRBD1
CASSGTGHQPQHF,TGTGCCAGCAGTGGGACAGGACACCAGCCCCAGCATTTT,once,TRBJ1-5,TRBV6-5,TRBD1
CASSRRGADYEQFF,TGTGCCAGCAGCCGTCGGGGGGCCGATTATGAGCAGTTCTTC,NA,TRBJ2-1,TRBV6-5,NA
CASSDGAGGPHEQFF,TGTGCCAGCAGTGACGGTGCGGGAGGCCCGCATGAGCAGTTCTTC,few,TRBJ2-1,TRBV6-4,TRBD2
CASTSGTGPWEQYF,TGTGCCAGCACCTCCGGGACAGGACCCTGGGAGCAGTACTTC,NA,TRBJ2-7,TRBV6-5,TRBD1
CASSLGPPGQPQHF,TGTGCCAGCAGCTTGGGCCCACCTGGTCAGCCCCAGCATTTT,few,TRBJ1-5,TRBV11-3,NA
CATTPREQNEQFF,TGTGCCACTACCCCGAGGGAGCAGAATGAGCAGTTCTTC,few,TRBJ2-1,TRBV2,NA
CSGGRQGSEQYF,TGCAGCGGGGGACGACAGGGGTCCGAGCAGTACTTC,NA,TRBJ2-7,TRBV29-1,TRBD1
CASSLVGTNSYEQYF,TGTGCCAGCAGCTTAGTAGGGACTAACTCCTACGAGCAGTACTTC,few,TRBJ2-7,TRBV7-2,TRBD2
CASSDLAGGADTQYF,TGTGCCAGCAGTGACTTAGCGGGAGGGGCAGATACGCAGTATTTT,NA,TRBJ2-3,TRBV6-4,TRBD2
CASSFGTGDTMNTEAFF,TGTGCCAGCAGCTTCGGGACAGGCGATACTATGAACACTGAAGCTTTCTTT,few,TRBJ1-1,TRBV7-2,TRBD1
CASSLAGGATDTQYF,TGTGCCAGCAGCTTAGCGGGAGGGGCCACAGATACGCAGTATTTT,NA,TRBJ2-3,TRBV7-2,TRBD2
CASSLLTSGRTDTQYF,TGTGCCAGCAGTTTATTGACTAGCGGGAGGACAGATACGCAGTATTTT,NA,TRBJ2-3,TRBV27,TRBD2
CASSDPTVRGWNTEAFF,TGCGCCAGCAGCGACCCAACAGTGCGGGGGTGGAACACTGAAGCTTTCTTT,NA,TRBJ1-1,TRBV5-1,NA
CASSSKGPNQPQHF,TGTGCCAGCAGTTCGAAGGGGCCTAATCAGCCCCAGCATTTT,NA,TRBJ1-5,TRBV6-1,NA
CASSRGGTGSYEQYF,TGCGCCAGCAGCCGCGGAGGGACAGGGTCCTACGAGCAGTACTTC,NA,TRBJ2-7,TRBV4-1,TRBD1
CASSPQPGLANTGELFF,TGCGCCAGCAGCCCCCAACCGGGACTAGCGAACACCGGGGAGCTGTTTTTT,NA,TRBJ2-2,TRBV5-1,TRBD2
CASSQSSGSQYEQYF,TGCGCCAGCAGCCAATCTAGCGGGAGTCAGTACGAGCAGTACTTC,few,TRBJ2-7,TRBV4-1,TRBD2
CASSFFGREGVSGNTIYF,TGTGCCAGCAGTTTTTTCGGCAGGGAAGGAGTTTCTGGAAACACCATATATTTT,few,TRBJ1-3,TRBV28,NA
CASSLIRDRFYGYTF,TGTGCCAGCAGTTTAATCCGGGACAGGTTCTATGGCTACACCTTC,few,TRBJ1-2,TRBV28,TRBD1
CASSLRAGGSYEQYF,TGTGCCAGCAGTCTCCGGGCAGGGGGGTCCTACGAGCAGTACTTC,NA,TRBJ2-7,TRBV27,NA
CASTPDRAIHSPLHF,TGTGCCAGTACCCCTGACAGGGCAATTCATTCACCCCTCCACTTT,few,TRBJ1-6,TRBV19,TRBD1
CASSIDQAALAFF,TGTGCCAGTAGTATAGATCAAGCCGCCTTAGCTTTCTTT,few,TRBJ1-1,TRBV19,NA
CASSVGGRASSHEQYF,TGTGCCAGCAGCGTCGGCGGGAGGGCTTCCTCCCACGAGCAGTACTTC,NA,TRBJ2-7,TRBV9,TRBD2
CASSFQGSTGELFF,TGTGCCAGCAGCTTTCAGGGGAGTACCGGGGAGCTGTTTTTT,few,TRBJ2-2,TRBV5-6,NA
CASSEAGANQPQHF,TGTGCCAGCAGCGAGGCAGGGGCCAATCAGCCCCAGCATTTT,NA,TRBJ1-5,TRBV9,NA
CSASYEQYF,TGCAGTGCCTCTTACGAGCAGTACTTC,NA,TRBJ2-7,TRBV20-1,NA
CASSEKSSGANVLTF,TGTGCCAGCAGCGAGAAGAGCTCTGGGGCCAACGTCCTGACTTTC,few,TRBJ2-6,TRBV5-4,NA
CATNLIQGINNEQFF,TGTGCCACCAACCTAATCCAGGGAATCAACAATGAGCAGTTCTTC,NA,TRBJ2-1,TRBV7-9,NA
CSAIHGGGYTF,TGCAGTGCCATTCACGGGGGTGGCTACACCTTC,NA,TRBJ1-2,TRBV20-1,NA
CASSHPTSGGALHNEQFF,TGTGCCAGCAGCCATCCGACTAGCGGGGGGGCTCTCCACAATGAGCAGTTCTTC,few,TRBJ2-1,TRBV14,TRBD2
CASSLKRTSGNGDEQYF,TGTGCCAGCAGTTTAAAAAGGACTAGCGGAAATGGGGACGAGCAGTACTTC,NA,TRBJ2-7,TRBV27,TRBD2
CASSLRPSGAEAFF,TGTGCCAGCAGTCTGCGGCCCTCCGGAGCTGAAGCTTTCTTT,NA,TRBJ1-1,TRBV28,NA
CASRSQDRDYGYTF,TGTGCCAGCAGAAGCCAGGACAGGGACTATGGCTACACCTTC,few,TRBJ1-2,TRBV28,TRBD1
CASRDRGTYEQYF,TGTGCCAGCCGGGACAGGGGGACCTACGAGCAGTACTTC,few,TRBJ2-7,TRBV7-2,TRBD1
CATGQGIGYTF,TGTGCCACTGGACAGGGGATAGGCTACACCTTC,few,TRBJ1-2,TRBV19,TRBD1